The rows below give T cell receptor beta chains drawn from one sample of a study of CXCR3-negative and CXCR3-positive naive CD8 T cells. TCRdb re-called the 5' RACE reads; every CDR3 protein appears as one record, without DNA. The specimen's table records approximately 83,000 distinct CDR3 sequences. The sequenced material came from naive CXCR3- CD8+ T cells from blood. The receptors come from a human donor in good health. Some clones in this sample may be carry-over from other donors' samples. Each CDR3 is given with its conserved first and last residue.

TRBV11-2	TRBJ2-5	17	CASNKAPGQEYQETQYF
TRBV7-3	TRBJ2-3	13	CASSSGGTDTQYF
TRBV9	TRBJ1-6	13	CASRSSYNSPLHF
TRBV29-1	TRBJ1-2	11	CSGGGGYGYTF
TRBV2	TRBJ1-1	15	CASSEFRDRVPEAFF
TRBV12-5	TRBJ1-1	13	CASGAFMNTEAFF
TRBV10-3	TRBJ2-3	15	CAISEVQGGEDTQYF
TRBV29-1	TRBJ2-1	15	CSVETGSGSVNEQFF
TRBV11-2	TRBJ2-1	16	CASSFYRVKPYNEQFF
TRBV11-2	TRBJ2-7	13	CASSLVRFYEQYF
TRBV5-6	TRBJ2-1	16	CASSLTPGLGYNEQFF
TRBV5-5	TRBJ2-3	15	CASSLRGRITDTQYF
TRBV7-2	TRBJ2-1	16	CASSPRWTSGDNEQFF
TRBV6-5	TRBJ2-1	17	CASSYSEAGFEYNEQFF